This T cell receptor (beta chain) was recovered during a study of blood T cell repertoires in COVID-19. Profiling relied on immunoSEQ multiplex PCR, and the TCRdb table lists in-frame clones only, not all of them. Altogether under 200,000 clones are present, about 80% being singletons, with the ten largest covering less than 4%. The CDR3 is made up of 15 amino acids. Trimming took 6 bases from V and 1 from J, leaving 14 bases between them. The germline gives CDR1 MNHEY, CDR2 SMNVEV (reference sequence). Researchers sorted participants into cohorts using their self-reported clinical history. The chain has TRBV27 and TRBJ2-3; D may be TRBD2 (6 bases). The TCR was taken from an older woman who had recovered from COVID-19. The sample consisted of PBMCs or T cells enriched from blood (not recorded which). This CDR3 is CASRGTPRGTDTQYF. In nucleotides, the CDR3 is TGTGCCAGCAGGGGGACTCCTCGAGGCACAGATACGCAGTATTTT.